Listed below are T cell receptor beta chains from one sample, sequenced in a study of identifying expanded T cells in peripheral blood. TCRdb's table, derived via immunoSEQ multiplex PCR, lists solely in-frame clones and lacks some. The repertoire holds under 95,000 clones, 89% seen once, with approximately 3% in the top ten. Sample: blood. These receptors all stem from a person aged 18 to 70 in good health. Both conserved end residues are trimmed from each CDR3.

J | V | CDR3
TRBJ2-7 | TRBV28 | ASRASGPHEQY
TRBJ2-7 | TRBV7-2 | ASSFNRPSYEQY
TRBJ1-3 | TRBV19 | ASRPDRTSGNTIY
TRBJ2-5 | TRBV7-2 | ASTFGPSGGAWTQY
TRBJ1-2 | TRBV2 | ASSVDRNYGYT
TRBJ2-3 | TRBV7-2 | ASSPQANTQY
TRBJ2-5 | TRBV18 | ASSPPSGGSRLETQY
TRBJ2-1 | TRBV13 | ASSLGGSFNEQF
TRBJ2-7 | TRBV7-2 | ASSLVRGSEQY
TRBJ2-5 | TRBV5-1 | ASSLSGVQGPQGTQY
TRBJ2-7 | TRBV13 | ASSLKLAYEQY
TRBJ1-5 | TRBV28 | ASRVRTAGQPQH
TRBJ2-2 | TRBV4-3 | ASSQDVGGGGAGELF
TRBJ1-1 | TRBV7-2 | ASSPLGADTEAF
TRBJ1-1 | TRBV7-2 | ASSSAGTEAF
TRBJ2-7 | TRBV2 | ASSPDGVRLYEQY
TRBJ2-2 | TRBV18 | ASSPRALGNTGELF
TRBJ2-7 | TRBV19 | ASSLDKSYEQY
TRBJ2-1 | TRBV10-3 | AIGGPGKERVYNEQF
TRBJ2-7 | TRBV4-3 | ASSQGSGTYEQY
TRBJ2-2 | TRBV4-1 | ASSLWNTGELF
TRBJ2-2 | TRBV2 | ASGRMNTGELF
TRBJ2-5 | TRBV5-4 | ASSPTSGDWKTQY
TRBJ1-2 | TRBV2 | ASSGGDNPLHYGYT
TRBJ2-5 | TRBV7-9 | ASSHEHGSQETQY
TRBJ2-1 | TRBV6-6 | ASSPTNEQF
TRBJ1-5 | TRBV6-1 | ASSEAVSGGGGSNQPQH
TRBJ2-7 | TRBV6-1 | ASSGPWGLAPYEQY
TRBJ2-3 | TRBV2 | ASSGTEGTDTQY
TRBJ1-1 | TRBV19 | ASSIAGTGGMNTEAF
TRBJ2-3 | TRBV28 | ASSPTGFSTDTQY
TRBJ2-3 | TRBV6-4 | ASSGESTDTQY
TRBJ1-5 | TRBV6-6 | ASSYPGQDSNQPQH
TRBJ2-6 | TRBV7-2 | ASSHRGGASGANVLT
TRBJ2-7 | TRBV18 | ASSLAASYEQY
TRBJ2-7 | TRBV11-2 | ASSLAGGRDSEQY
TRBJ1-2 | TRBV2 | ASSAQDQGPNYGYT
TRBJ2-3 | TRBV13 | ASTLDRGGTDTQY
TRBJ2-1 | TRBV4-1 | ASSQVVSGYNEQF